Presented here are 3 T cell receptor beta chains from one specimen sequenced in a study of ipilimumab plus nivolumab after autologous stem cell transplantation. Clones were sequenced by immunoSEQ multiplex PCR, and TCRdb holds only the in-frame ones, with some missing. Of 35,000 to 50,000 clones in the sample, roughly 90% are singletons; the top ten hold around 0.9%. This specimen consisted of PBMCs, obtained in a trial of ipilimumab plus nivolumab as post-transplant consolidation. The receptors were gathered from a male donor with multiple myeloma.

V gene TRBV30 combines with J gene TRBJ1-1, with a weak D call TRBD1 (5 bases). There are 17 residues in the CDR3. V was shortened by 2 bases and J by 4 bases, with 23 bases between the two germline ends. Germline V gene data show CDR1 as GTSNPN and CDR2 as SVGIG (reference sequence). CDR3 sequence (DNA): TGTGCCTGGAGTCCCCCGAGGTTTTATCGGGGCGTCACTGAAGCTTTCTTT. Translating gives CAWSPPRFYRGVTEAFF.

This chain links TRBV5-1 with TRBJ2-7; the D is unclear. Deletions cut 4 bases from V and 4 bases from J, with 27 bases between. Germline CDR1 is SGHRS and CDR2 is YFSETQ. The CDR3 runs to 18 residues. CDR3 residues: CASSPVSRHPSELYEQYF. DNA for the CDR3: TGCGCCAGCAGCCCAGTTTCGAGACATCCGTCTGAACTGTACGAGCAGTACTTC.

The chain uses TRBV18 and TRBJ1-5, with a possible D match to TRBD1 (6 bases). Per germline, CDR1 KGHSH and CDR2 LQKENI. V was pared by 3 bases and J by 7 bases, with 19 bases between. CDR3 length equals 16 residues. The CDR3 loop reads CASSPGQKEGGQPQHF. CDR3 nucleotide sequence: TGTGCCAGCTCACCGGGACAAAAGGAGGGAGGACAGCCCCAGCATTTT.